These 30 T cell receptor beta chains were sequenced from one sample in a study of blood T cell repertoires in COVID-19. The repertoire was sequenced with immunoSEQ multiplex PCR; TCRdb's copy has only in-frame clones and lacks some. The top ten clones hold around 1% of a sample with approximately 250,000 clones, approximately 85% of them seen once. Sequencing was performed on PBMCs or T cells enriched from blood (not recorded which). These receptor sequences come from a woman aged 30 to 39 who had recovered from COVID-19.

This chain joins TRBV30 and TRBJ1-2; no definite D call. In germline, CDR1 is GTSNPN, CDR2 SVGIG (reference sequence). The V and J ends lost 3 bases and 7 bases respectively, with 9 bases between them. The CDR3 totals 11 residues. As DNA, the CDR3 is TGTGCCTGGAGCGCTTCCGGTGGCTACACCTTC. Encoded protein: CAWSASGGYTF.

This chain links TRBV29-1 with TRBJ1-1; D not resolved. The V end lost 4 bases, the J end lost 0 bases, and 12 bases lay between the germline ends. This CDR3 has 14 residues. From germline, CDR1 is SQVTM and CDR2 ANQGSEA. This CDR3 reads CSVVVPVVNTEAFF. CDR3 DNA: TGCAGCGTTGTGGTACCGGTTGTGAACACTGAAGCTTTCTTT.

V is TRBV19 and J is TRBJ1-5, with D possibly being TRBD1 (5 bases). In germline, CDR1 is LNHDA, CDR2 SQIVND (reference sequence). This CDR3 is built from 17 residues. The V gene lost 11 bases and the J gene lost 0 bases, with 23 bases spanning the gap. The CDR3 protein is CAVDGGDRVYSNQPQHF. The CDR3 region has the DNA TGTGCCGTTGACGGAGGGGACCGGGTCTATAGCAATCAGCCCCAGCATTTT.

This clone was found once. The rearrangement links TRBV2 to TRBJ1-3; 7 bases align to TRBD1. The CDR3 covers 15 residues. V was pared by 4 bases and J by 8 bases, with 11 bases of the junction left unmatched. Germline CDR1 is SNHLY and CDR2 is FYNNEI. In nucleotides, the CDR3 is TGTGCCAGCAGTGTAAAGCACAGGGGACGGGACACCATATATTTT. Its protein product is CASSVKHRGRDTIYF.

CDR3 sequence (DNA): TGTGCCAGCAGCGCCCCCGGGACTAGCTACGAGCAGTACTTC. This codes for CASSAPGTSYEQYF. The chain recombines TRBV28 with TRBJ2-7; 8 bases are shared with TRBD2. Germline assignment: CDR1 MDHEN and CDR2 SYDVKM. The junction had 7 bases not matched to a gene; V was cut back by 6 bases and J by 3 bases. CDR3 length equals 14 residues.

This sequence joins TRBV4-3 and TRBJ2-1; D is unclear. CDR1 is LGHNA, CDR2 YSLEER, per germline. The CDR3 spans 15 residues. V was trimmed by 4 bases and J by 6 bases, leaving 16 bases between them. This chain's CDR3 is CASSRYPGESNEQFF. CDR3 sequence (DNA): TGCGCCAGCAGCCGCTACCCCGGTGAGTCCAATGAGCAGTTCTTC.

V gene TRBV7-3 combines with J gene TRBJ2-1; 7 bases are shared with TRBD2. V dropped 3 bases and J dropped 6; count of bases not matched to a gene: 2. The CDR3 loop spans 13 amino acids. In germline, CDR1 is SGHTA, CDR2 FQGTGA. The CDR3: CASSFLAGNEQFF. In DNA, the CDR3 is TGTGCCAGCAGCTTTTTAGCGGGCAATGAGCAGTTCTTC.

The chain has TRBV11-2 and TRBJ2-7; 8 bases match TRBD1. After removal of 2 bases from V and 2 bases from J, the junction contained 8 bases not matched to a gene. The CDR3 length is 16 residues. CDR1 is SGHAT, CDR2 FQNNGV, per germline. The CDR3, as DNA: TGTGCCAGCAGCTTAAGGCAAGGCAGGGGGCCCTACGAGCAGTACTTC. Residues: CASSLRQGRGPYEQYF.

The chain links TRBV6-2 or TRBV6-3 to TRBJ2-7; 10 bases are a match to TRBD1. Unmatched junction bases numbered 6, after V lost 2 bases and J lost 2 bases. Looked up from germline, CDR1 is MNHEY and CDR2 is SVGEGT. The CDR3 length is 16 residues. The CDR3 sequence: CASSYPRDRGTYEQYF. As DNA, the CDR3 is TGTGCCAGCAGTTACCCGAGGGACAGGGGAACCTACGAGCAGTACTTC.

The V and J genes are TRBV7-9 and TRBJ1-4; D might be TRBD1 (6 bases). Germline V gene lookup returns CDR1 SEHNR and CDR2 FQNEAQ (reference sequence). The V end was cut by 6 bases, the J end by 8 bases, with 19 bases between. This CDR3 comprises 15 residues. CDR3 loop: CASSFSEGVREKLFF. CDR3 nucleotide sequence: TGTGCCAGCAGTTTTTCCGAGGGGGTGCGGGAAAAACTGTTTTTT.

Turning to this clone: This CDR3 is also generated by other DNA sequences in the sample. The chain joins TRBV15 to TRBJ1-3, with a tentative D call TRBD1 (5 bases). V shed 0 bases and J shed 0 bases, with 6 bases lying between them. CDR1 and CDR2 from the germline V gene are LNHNV and YYDKDF (reference sequence). The CDR3 consists of 15 residues. The CDR3: CATSRDRGSGNTIYF. The CDR3 nucleotides read TGTGCCACCAGCAGAGATAGGGGCTCTGGAAACACCATATATTTT. Using reference TRBV15 and TRBJ1-3 for the parts outside the CDR3, the full variable domain is DAMVIQNPRYQVTQFGKPVTLSCSQTLNHNVMYWYQQKSSQAPKLLFHYYDKDFNNEADTPDNFQSRRPNTSFCFLDIRSPGLGDTAMYLCATSRDRGSGNTIYFGEGSWLTVV.

The V and J genes are TRBV10-3 and TRBJ1-5; D remains unclear. With 4 bases removed from V and 3 bases from J, the gap between germline ends came to 13 bases. Germline loops: CDR1 ENHRY, CDR2 SYGVKD. The CDR3 is made up of 15 amino acids. CDR3 residues: CAISVGGKDNQPQHF. The CDR3 nucleotides read TGTGCCATCAGTGTCGGAGGGAAGGACAATCAGCCCCAGCATTTT.

The CDR3 DNA sequence: TGTGCCAGCAGTTTAGGGGAGTTTCGCCTTTATGGCTACACCTTC. Translated, it gives CASSLGEFRLYGYTF. The V and J genes are TRBV28 and TRBJ1-2; D remains ambiguous. Germline V gene sequence: CDR1 MDHEN, CDR2 SYDVKM. V lost 2 bases and J 5 bases, leaving 15 bases between the germline ends. CDR3 size: 15 residues.

The V and J genes are TRBV2 and TRBJ2-1, with 13 bases lining up with TRBD2. CDR3 size: 15 residues. Germline-derived CDR1 and CDR2 are SNHLY and FYNNEI. V dropped 4 bases and J dropped 8; count of bases not matched to a gene: 5. The CDR3 region has the DNA TGTGCCAGCAGTGGGACTAGCGGGAGTTTGTATGAGCAGTTCTTC. This encodes CASSGTSGSLYEQFF.

V and J are TRBV6-5 and TRBJ1-1; D uncertain. CDR1 MNHEY and CDR2 SVGAGI come from the germline V gene. Trimming shortened V by 0 bases and J by 3 bases, and 11 bases separated the two germline ends. There are 15 residues in the CDR3. The CDR3 DNA reads as TGTGCCAGCAGTTACTCGGGAGGGTGGGACACTGAAGCTTTCTTT. Translation: CASSYSGGWDTEAFF.

This clone was detected only a few times. This CDR3 is CASSPGQAQPQHF. The DNA of the CDR3 is TGTGCCAGCAGCCCCGGACAGGCACAGCCCCAGCATTTT. V usage is TRBV9 and J usage is TRBJ1-5, with 7 positions matching TRBD1. V lost 4 bases to trimming and J lost 7 bases; unmatched junction nucleotides: 5. Germline-derived CDR1 and CDR2 are SGDLS and YYNGEE. This CDR3 is 13 amino acids long.

A note on this clone: The junction differs from germline at one of its ends, possibly a read error. The chain employs TRBV28 and TRBJ2-7; TRBD2 matches 11 bases. Germline CDR1 MDHEN, CDR2 SYDVKM. The CDR3 runs to 16 residues. Written as DNA, the CDR3 is TGTGCCAGCAGTTTCCGTAGCGGGGGGGACCCTTACGCGCAGTACTTC. Its translation is CASSFRSGGDPYAQYF.

The gene calls are TRBV9 and TRBJ1-2; the match to TRBD1 covers 9 bases. J was trimmed by 5 bases and V by 3 bases; bases with no gene match: 8. Germline CDR1 and CDR2: SGDLS and YYNGEE. This CDR3 contains 15 residues. The CDR3 bases are TGTGCCAGCAGCGACCTACGACAGGGGGGATATGGCTACACCTTC. It encodes CASSDLRQGGYGYTF.

The chain carries TRBV12-5 and TRBJ1-2; no definite D call. The CDR3 loop spans 13 amino acids. The germline CDR1 and CDR2 sequences are LGHNT and FRNRAP. V was clipped by 5 bases and J by 4 bases, with 11 bases between them. The CDR3 bases are TGTGCTAGTGGTACCTCGGTAGCCTATGGCTACACCTTC. Its protein product is CASGTSVAYGYTF.

This chain connects TRBV5-1 to TRBJ2-1, with 13 positions matching TRBD2. Per the germline V gene, CDR1 is SGHRS and CDR2 is YFSETQ. The CDR3 has 14 amino acids. J was trimmed by 10 bases and V by 0 bases; bases with no gene match: 1. The CDR3 loop is CASSLEGLAGEQFF. CDR3 nucleotide sequence: TGCGCCAGCAGCTTGGAGGGACTAGCGGGGGAGCAGTTCTTC.

The chain uses TRBV27 and TRBJ1-2; D is uncertain. V lost 3 bases and J 5 bases, leaving 10 bases between the germline ends. The CDR3 sequence is 13 residues long. Germline-derived CDR1 and CDR2 are MNHEY and SMNVEV (reference sequence). The CDR3, as DNA: TGTGCCAGCAGTTTTAACGGTTATTATGGCTACACCTTC. Amino acids: CASSFNGYYGYTF.

The gene calls are TRBV19 and TRBJ1-2, with D maybe TRBD1 (5 bases). Germline CDR1 reads LNHDA; CDR2 reads SQIVND (reference sequence). This CDR3 is built from 13 residues. The V gene lost 2 bases and the J gene lost 4 bases, with 8 bases spanning the gap. CDR3: CASSISGAYGYTF. CDR3 coding DNA: TGTGCCAGTAGTATAAGTGGGGCCTATGGCTACACCTTC.

The J gene is TRBJ1-4, the V gene TRBV30; D remains ambiguous. CDR3 size: 14 residues. Germline CDR1 and CDR2: GTSNPN and SVGIG (reference sequence). The V and J ends lost 0 bases and 8 bases respectively, with 13 bases between them. CDR3 in amino acids: CAWSVSSGLEKLFF. CDR3 DNA: TGTGCCTGGAGTGTATCGTCAGGCTTGGAAAAACTGTTTTTT.

The chain has TRBV27 and TRBJ2-7, with TRBD1 as a possible D gene (6 bases). V was trimmed by 3 bases and J by 2 bases, leaving 17 bases between them. The V gene's germline CDR1 is MNHEY and CDR2 SMNVEV (reference sequence). The CDR3 runs 16 residues. This CDR3 reads CASSFLILGQTYEQYF. As DNA, the CDR3 is TGTGCCAGCAGTTTTTTAATTTTAGGACAGACCTACGAGCAGTACTTC.

DNA for the CDR3: TGTGCCAGCAGCCCCCTTCCGGGGGGGAACACCGGGGAGCTGTTTTTT. Protein sequence: CASSPLPGGNTGELFF. This chain joins TRBV5-4 and TRBJ2-2; TRBD2 matches 7 bases. There are 16 residues in the CDR3. J gave up 1 base and V 4 bases, and 7 bases lay outside the gene matches. CDR1 is SGHNT and CDR2 is YYREEE in the germline V gene (reference sequence).

The chain has TRBV6-5 and TRBJ2-1, with D perhaps TRBD1 (5 bases). V was cut by 2 bases and J by 7 bases, with 6 bases left in between. The CDR3 runs to 12 residues. Germline V gene lookup returns CDR1 MNHEY and CDR2 SVGAGI. In DNA, the CDR3 is TGTGCCAGCAGTTACCAGGGTAATGAGCAGTTCTTC. Protein: CASSYQGNEQFF.

J is TRBJ2-3 and V is TRBV7-6, with D tentatively TRBD2 (6 bases). Germline lookup yields CDR1 SGHVS and CDR2 FNYEAQ. CDR3 size: 16 residues. V gave up 2 bases and J gave up 6 bases, with 18 bases separating them. CDR3 region: CASSLRRGEVLDTQYF. The CDR3 DNA reads as TGTGCCAGCAGCTTACGGAGGGGAGAAGTTTTGGATACGCAGTATTTT.

This chain connects TRBV20-1 to TRBJ1-5; 10 bases line up with TRBD1. Germline CDR1 DFQATT, CDR2 SNEGSKA (reference sequence). This CDR3 is built from 18 residues. After removal of 3 bases from V and 1 base from J, the junction contained 12 bases not matched to a gene. The CDR3 sequence: CSASGDRGFGMSNQPQHF. The CDR3 nucleotides are TGCAGTGCTAGTGGGGACAGGGGATTCGGTATGAGCAATCAGCCCCAGCATTTT.

The rearrangement uses TRBV18 and TRBJ1-3, with 7 positions matching TRBD1. The V gene end was trimmed by 10 bases and the J gene end by 2 bases; junction bases not matched to a gene: 8. Germline V gene lookup returns CDR1 KGHSH and CDR2 LQKENI. CDR3 length: 14 amino acids. The CDR3 coding sequence is TGTGCCACCGCCACAGGGGAAACTGGAAACACCATATATTTT. Its protein is CATATGETGNTIYF.

The V gene is TRBV6-2 or TRBV6-3, the J gene TRBJ2-1; 8 bases are a match to TRBD2. This CDR3 has 17 amino acids. The V gene's germline CDR1 is MNHEY and CDR2 SVGEGT. V lost 2 bases, J lost 2 bases, and 8 bases stayed unmatched. CDR3 coding DNA: TGTGCCAGCAGTTACCCTTACGGGAGGGCTACCTACAATGAGCAGTTCTTC. It yields the protein CASSYPYGRATYNEQFF.